A single TCR beta chain is shown here with its context. Its target is not known. The data belong to a study of tissue T cells after allogeneic stem cell transplantation. Findings and limits, study-wide: Within patients, tissue anatomy strongly shaped TCR repertoire composition. Across patients, clones rarely overlapped, yet motif clusters were shared tissue-specifically.

Adult allogeneic hematopoietic cell transplant recipients with steroid-refractory graft-versus-host disease were prospectively enrolled for research autopsy. Here immunoSEQ multiplex PCR was the method, and the copy in TCRdb shows in-frame clones only, minus some. The sample carries 2,200 or so clones, roughly 60% recorded once. Germline assignment: CDR1 SGHTA and CDR2 FQGTGA. Trimming removed 5 bases from V and 6 bases from J; junction bases left unmatched: 8. The CDR3 has 15 residues. The material sequenced was ileal tissue, taken at autopsy. The source is a male patient over 55 with steroid-refractory graft-versus-host disease after an allogeneic stem cell transplant. The graft donor may have given rise to some T cells. The V call is TRBV7-3, the J call TRBJ2-4; TRBD1 agrees at 9 bases. This CDR3 is CASSLGTGFRNIQYF. For the CDR3, the DNA is TGTGCCAGCAGCCTCGGGACAGGGTTTCGAAACATTCAGTACTTC.